The source of this TCR beta chain is a study of blood T cell repertoires in COVID-19 (dated by TCRdb to about 2020). Regarding the study in general: Samples covering the acute and convalescent phases of COVID-19 were provided by collaborators in the United States, Italy and Spain. The material from the prospective study consisted of cDNA or gDNA derived from T cells, B-cell-depleted T cells, or PBMCs. Subjects who had been exposed to COVID-19, were actively infected with it, or had recovered from it provided the deeply sampled blood TCRbeta repertoires that made up the dataset. The repertoires were released in a freely available public database intended as a resource for research on the immune response to SARS-CoV-2. The samples were drawn from two sources: the first 160 participants of the ongoing ImmuneRACE study, and 1,200 or so subjects contributed by 6 global collaborators. A de-identified subject ID, COVID-19 status, age in years and sex were almost always included in the sample metadata. Where available, HLA class I and class II types were obtained from metadata supplied by the sample provider rather than from assay-based typing. The full study reports these points: How much clinical and demographic metadata was included differed by source and by participant, and the metadata was provided uncurated.

Measured from the cysteine to the phenylalanine, the CDR3 is 15 residues long. Only the CDR3 portion is preserved as DNA: 45 bases, with reading frame beginning at the first base. V gives up 0 bases and J gives up 3 bases, and the segment between their germline ends measures 12 bases. From the germline V gene (reference sequence), CDR1 is GTSNPN and CDR2 is SVGIG. TCRbeta CDR3 regions were amplified from genomic DNA by means of the immunoSEQ Assay, a bias-controlled multiplex PCR. In the original analysis: The number of nucleated cells in each sample was estimated from the amplification of reference gene primers within the assay. To quantify the absolute abundance of each unique TCRbeta CDR3 rearrangement, sequence reads were collapsed and filtered. For each sample, productive Simpson clonality was calculated as the square root of Simpson's diversity index over productive rearrangements. This is the immuneACCESS table as TCRdb keeps it, with only in-frame sequences that have V and J called. A part of the clones is gone; compared with another copy, unresolved V genes explain less than half, and the rest is unexplained. V, J and clone size derive from that table, while D and trimming were established from the DNA sequence. The sample data list some 340,000 clones, and about 86% of these were observed just once. Around 3% of the sample is in the top ten clones.

Whole blood was collected in K2EDTA tubes by collaborating institutions according to the institutions' own protocols. For TCRbeta analysis, collaborator samples were shipped as frozen whole blood, as isolated PBMCs, or as DNA extracted from either sample type. In regard to this clone: No antigen is known for it. No base quality values were provided; no much bigger clone lies one nucleotide off.

The V and J segments used are TRBV30 and TRBJ1-5; a tentative D call is TRBD1 (5 bases match). This TCR was recovered from a man younger than 45 with active or convalescent COVID-19. Specimen: peripheral blood. In nucleotides, the sequence is TGTGCCTGGAGTGTACACGGGGGGAACAATCAGCCCCAGCATTTT. The translation is CAWSVHGGNNQPQHF.